This TCR beta chain was identified in a study of response to subunit inactivated influenza vaccine. Study-level findings and limits: Authors suggested seasonal influenza vaccinations each recruit few new T cells.

CDR1 and CDR2 (germline): MNHEY, SVGAGI. CDR3 length: 15 residues. V lost 0 bases and J 2 bases, leaving 8 bases between the germline ends. In its sample, this clonotype was seen a few times. The antigen remains unidentified. Using its own MiXCR run on the RT-PCR reads, TCRdb lists one record per CDR3 protein. Here the sample spans hundreds of thousands of distinct CDR3 sequences, less than 10% being singletons. The rearrangement links TRBV6-5 to TRBJ1-5; a weak D match, TRBD1 (6 bases). This receptor was identified in a man aged 45 to 75 who received an inactivated influenza vaccine. This sample comprised PBMCs from blood, obtained roughly 24 months after vaccination. CDR3 sequence reads: CASSYSGGGNQPQHF. The CDR3 DNA reads as TGTGCCAGCAGTTACTCGGGGGGCGGCAATCAGCCCCAGCATTTT.